This passage covers 17 T cell receptor beta chains from one sample sequenced in a study of T cells in Graves' hyperthyroidism and ophthalmopathy. RNA transcripts gave rise to amplified TCR beta CDR3 regions. Researchers ran a first-round RT-PCR on the TCR CDR3 using the HTBI primer set. From the multiplex PCR reads, TCRdb called clonotypes with MiXCR, one entry per CDR3 protein. This sample carries 480,000 or so distinct CDR3 sequences, approximately 48% of them seen once, and the ten largest clones take 44%. Sequencing was performed on peripheral blood or thyroid tissue (not recorded which). The receptors here all came from an adult woman with Graves' disease, either hyperthyroidism or ophthalmopathy (not recorded which).

The V gene is TRBV7-9, the J gene TRBJ1-5; TRBD1 might be the D (6 bases). Germline lookup yields CDR1 SEHNR and CDR2 FQNEAQ (reference sequence). V was shortened by 3 bases and J by 3 bases, with 12 bases between the two germline ends. The CDR3 is 15 amino acids. CDR3: CASSLGGTLNQPQHF. CDR3 bases: TGTGCCAGCAGCTTGGGGGGCACCCTCAATCAGCCCCAGCATTTT. Using reference TRBV7-9 and TRBJ1-5 for the parts outside the CDR3, the full variable domain is DTGVSQNPRHKITKRGQNVTFRCDPISEHNRLYWYRQTLGQGPEFLTYFQNEAQLEKSRLLSDRFSAERPKGSFSTLEIQRTEQGDSAMYLCASSLGGTLNQPQHFGDGTRLSIL.

This clonotype was seen a single time. V is TRBV11-2 and J is TRBJ2-2; D unresolved. The CDR3 contains 13 residues. The germline V and J ends were trimmed by 2 bases and 5 bases, with 6 bases remaining between them. The germline CDR1 and CDR2 sequences are SGHAT and FQNNGV. In DNA, the CDR3 is TGTGCCAGCAGCTTAACGAGGACCGGGGAGCTGTTTTTT. Translating gives CASSLTRTGELFF.

The CDR3 reads CASSSIPPTGYEQYF. CDR3 nucleotide sequence: TGTGCCAGCAGCTCAATACCCCCCACAGGGTACGAGCAGTACTTC. The chain employs TRBV7-9 and TRBJ2-7, with D tentatively TRBD1 (6 bases). The CDR3 extends over 15 amino acids. Trimming shortened V by 4 bases and J by 4 bases, and 17 bases separated the two germline ends. Germline CDR1 reads SEHNR; CDR2 reads FQNEAQ (reference sequence). Together with reference TRBV7-9 and TRBJ2-7, the CDR3 gives the full variable domain: DTGVSQNPRHKITKRGQNVTFRCDPISEHNRLYWYRQTLGQGPEFLTYFQNEAQLEKSRLLSDRFSAERPKGSFSTLEIQRTEQGDSAMYLCASSSIPPTGYEQYFGPGTRLTVT.

This clonotype occurred a few times. The chain combines TRBV3-1 with TRBJ1-1; D not resolved. The CDR3 totals 17 residues. Trimming left V 3 bases short and J 5 bases short, with 22 bases between. Looked up from germline, CDR1 is LGHDT and CDR2 is YNNKEL (reference sequence). CDR3 loop: CASSQGAGRRVTTEAFF. As DNA, the CDR3 is TGTGCCAGCAGCCAGGGTGCAGGAAGAAGGGTTACGACTGAAGCTTTCTTT.

This clonotype occurred many times. V gene TRBV7-9 combines with J gene TRBJ2-7; D may be TRBD1 (6 bases). Between the trimmed V and J ends, which lost 5 bases and 7 bases, there was a span of 12 bases. The CDR3 runs to 12 residues. Germline assignment: CDR1 SEHNR and CDR2 FQNEAQ (reference sequence). The DNA of the CDR3 is TGTGCCAGCAGCCAACACAGGGTTGAGCAGTACTTC. Protein: CASSQHRVEQYF.

This chain uses TRBV24-1 with TRBJ2-3, with D uncertain. The germline V gene has CDR1 KGHDR and CDR2 SFDVKD. CDR3 size: 16 residues. Trimming removed 3 bases at V and 3 bases at J, with 15 bases between. The CDR3 is CATSDPPGRETDTQYF. CDR3 nucleotide sequence: TGTGCCACCAGTGATCCCCCAGGTAGGGAAACAGATACGCAGTATTTT.

This clonotype was found once. This may be a read error: a much more frequent sequence differs by one nucleotide. This chain uses TRBV10-3 with TRBJ2-7; D is perhaps TRBD2 (6 bases). With 5 bases removed from V and 7 bases from J, the gap between germline ends came to 18 bases. Germline values: CDR1 ENHRY, CDR2 SYGVKD. The CDR3 runs 14 residues. The CDR3 is CAISPLGDSGEQYF. As DNA, the CDR3 is TGTGCCATCAGTCCCCTCGGGGACTCGGGGGAGCAGTACTTC.

This clonotype was seen at least ten times. The chain carries TRBV5-1 and TRBJ1-1; 7 nucleotides agree with TRBD1. Germline V gives CDR1 SGHRS, CDR2 YFSETQ. V trimming: 6 bases; J trimming: 4 bases; junction bases outside the gene matches: 6. The CDR3 spans 13 residues. In DNA form, the CDR3 reads TGCGCCAGCACCTGGGACAGCCCCACTGAAGCTTTCTTT. It translates to CASTWDSPTEAFF.

This clonotype was picked up many times. The rearrangement uses TRBV19 and TRBJ1-6; TRBD1 matches at 7 bases. Germline V CDR1 and CDR2: LNHDA, SQIVND (reference sequence). V shed 8 bases, J shed 9 bases, and the junction held 4 bases outside the gene matches. This CDR3 spans 12 amino acids. The CDR3 bases are TGTGCCAGTGACAGGGACCGTTCACCCCTCCACTTT. Translation gives CASDRDRSPLHF.

The chain links TRBV20-1 to TRBJ2-2; TRBD1 is a possible D gene (5 bases). The CDR3 length is 16 residues. Germline CDR1 is DFQATT and CDR2 is SNEGSKA (reference sequence). V lost 0 bases, J lost 0 bases, and 11 bases lay in between. CDR3 residues: CSARDHSTANTGELFF. Here the CDR3 DNA reads TGCAGTGCTAGAGACCATTCGACAGCGAACACCGGGGAGCTGTTTTTT.

The chain carries TRBV7-8 and TRBJ1-4, with 10 bases aligning to TRBD1. This CDR3 is built from 18 residues. The germline V gene encodes CDR1 SGHVS and CDR2 FQNEAQ. The V segment lost 1 base and the J segment 5 bases; nucleotides outside the gene matches: 10. The CDR3 reads CASSLGPLGQGINEKLFF. CDR3 in DNA: TGTGCCAGCAGCTTAGGTCCATTGGGACAGGGGATCAATGAAAAACTGTTTTTT. Full variable domain (missing parts from reference TRBV7-8 and TRBJ1-4): GAGVSQSPRYKVAKRGQDVALRCDPISGHVSLFWYQQALGQGPEFLTYFQNEAQLDKSGLPSDRFFAERPEGSVSTLKIQRTQQEDSAVYLCASSLGPLGQGINEKLFFGSGTQLSVL.

Turning to this clonotype: Likely a read error: the CDR3 ends without its conserved phenylalanine or tryptophan. The limits of the CDR3 on the DNA are not certain, so only TCRdb's listed CDR3 is given. The rearrangement uses TRBV5-1 and TRBJ1-5; TRBD1, the D gene given by the table, was not confirmed from the DNA. Including both end residues, the CDR3 is 9 amino acids long. Looked up from germline, CDR1 is SGHRS and CDR2 is YFSETQ. The CDR3 region is CASSLLPGQ.

Of note for this clonotype: A read error may be the cause here, since a much bigger clone is one base away. The chain links TRBV10-3 to TRBJ1-6, with 7 bases fitting TRBD1. The V gene's germline CDR1 is ENHRY and CDR2 SYGVKD. The CDR3 sequence is 15 residues long. V lost 2 bases, J lost 5 bases, and 3 bases stayed unmatched. CDR3 nucleotide sequence: TGTGCCATCAGTGAGACAGGGGATCATAATTCACCCCTCCACTTT. Translating it yields CAISETGDHNSPLHF.

This clonotype was detected only a few times. The genes are TRBV24-1 and TRBJ1-1; 8 bases line up with TRBD1. The CDR3 totals 13 residues. Germline V gives CDR1 KGHDR, CDR2 SFDVKD. Trimming removed 4 bases from V and 11 bases from J; junction bases left unmatched: 8. The CDR3 DNA sequence: TGTGCCACCAGTGACTCCTGGACAGGGTACGCTTTCTTT. Its protein product is CATSDSWTGYAFF.

This clonotype was detected ten times or more. This sequence joins TRBV14 and TRBJ2-7, with D maybe TRBD2 (7 bases). This CDR3 is built from 16 residues. Trimming shortened V by 1 base and J by 2 bases, and 15 bases separated the two germline ends. Per germline, CDR1 SGHDN and CDR2 FVKESK. Here the CDR3 reads CASSQALGGRTYEQYF. The CDR3 bases are TGTGCCAGCAGCCAAGCCCTGGGGGGGCGAACCTACGAGCAGTACTTC.

V gene TRBV25-1 combines with J gene TRBJ1-5, with TRBD1 matching over 9 bases. CDR3 length equals 18 residues. Trimming removed 4 bases from V and 2 bases from J; junction bases left unmatched: 12. Germline CDR1 is MGHDK and CDR2 is SYGVNS. The CDR3 spells CASSATETGGFGNQPQHF. The CDR3 DNA reads TGTGCCAGCAGTGCTACCGAGACAGGGGGTTTTGGCAATCAGCCCCAGCATTTT.

Here the CDR3 reads CASSLENRPYEQYF. In DNA form, the CDR3 reads TGCGCCAGCAGCTTGGAAAACAGACCCTACGAGCAGTACTTC. This chain links TRBV5-1 with TRBJ2-7; unclear D gene. The CDR3 loop spans 14 amino acids. CDR1 and CDR2 (germline): SGHRS, YFSETQ. The ends were cut back, 0 bases at V and 2 bases at J, with 9 bases in the middle.